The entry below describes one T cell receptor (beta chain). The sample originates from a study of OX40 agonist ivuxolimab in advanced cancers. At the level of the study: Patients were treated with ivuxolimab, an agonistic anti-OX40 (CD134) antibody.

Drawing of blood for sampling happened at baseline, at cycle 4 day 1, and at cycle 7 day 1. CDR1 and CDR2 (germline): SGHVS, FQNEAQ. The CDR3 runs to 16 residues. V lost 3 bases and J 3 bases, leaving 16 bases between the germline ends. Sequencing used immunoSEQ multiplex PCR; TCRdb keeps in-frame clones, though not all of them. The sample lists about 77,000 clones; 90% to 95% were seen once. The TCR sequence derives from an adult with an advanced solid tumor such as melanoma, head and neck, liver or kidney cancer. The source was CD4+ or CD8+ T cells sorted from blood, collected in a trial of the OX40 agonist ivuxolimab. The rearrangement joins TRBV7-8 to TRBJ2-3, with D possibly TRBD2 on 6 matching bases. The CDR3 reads CASSLGGFTGTDTQYF. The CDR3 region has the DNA TGTGCCAGCAGCTTGGGAGGTTTCACGGGGACAGATACGCAGTATTTT. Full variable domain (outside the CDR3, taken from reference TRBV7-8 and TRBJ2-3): GAGVSQSPRYKVAKRGQDVALRCDPISGHVSLFWYQQALGQGPEFLTYFQNEAQLDKSGLPSDRFFAERPEGSVSTLKIQRTQQEDSAVYLCASSLGGFTGTDTQYFGPGTRLTVL.